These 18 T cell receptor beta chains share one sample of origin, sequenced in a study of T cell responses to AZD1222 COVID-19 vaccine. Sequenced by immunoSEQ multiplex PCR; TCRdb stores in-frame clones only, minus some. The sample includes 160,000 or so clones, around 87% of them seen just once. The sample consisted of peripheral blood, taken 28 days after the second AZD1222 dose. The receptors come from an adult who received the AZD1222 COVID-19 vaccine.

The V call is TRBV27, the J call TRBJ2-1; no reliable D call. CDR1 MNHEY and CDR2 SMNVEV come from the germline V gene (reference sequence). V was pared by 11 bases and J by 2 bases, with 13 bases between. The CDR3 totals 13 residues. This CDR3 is CAAAPTPYNEQFF. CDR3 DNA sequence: TGTGCCGCCGCCCCGACGCCCTACAATGAGCAGTTCTTC.

CDR3 residues: CASSSGAVYQPQHF. The CDR3 region has the DNA TGTGCCAGCAGTTCCGGCGCCGTTTATCAGCCCCAGCATTTT. The chain uses TRBV6-5 and TRBJ1-5; D gene uncertain. V lost 4 bases, J lost 5 bases, and 12 bases lay in between. This CDR3 has 14 amino acids. Germline V CDR1 and CDR2: MNHEY, SVGAGI.

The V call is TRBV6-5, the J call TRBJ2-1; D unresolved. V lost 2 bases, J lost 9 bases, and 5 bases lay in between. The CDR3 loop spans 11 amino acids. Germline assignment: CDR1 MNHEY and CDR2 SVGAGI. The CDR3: CASSYLSEQFF. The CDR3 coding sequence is TGTGCCAGCAGTTACCTCAGTGAGCAGTTCTTC.

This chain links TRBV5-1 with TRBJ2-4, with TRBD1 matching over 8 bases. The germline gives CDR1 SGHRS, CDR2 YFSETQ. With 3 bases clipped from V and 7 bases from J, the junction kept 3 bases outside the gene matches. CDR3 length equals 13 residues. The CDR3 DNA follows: TGCGCCAGCAGCTCGGGACAGGCGAACATTCAGTACTTC. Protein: CASSSGQANIQYF.

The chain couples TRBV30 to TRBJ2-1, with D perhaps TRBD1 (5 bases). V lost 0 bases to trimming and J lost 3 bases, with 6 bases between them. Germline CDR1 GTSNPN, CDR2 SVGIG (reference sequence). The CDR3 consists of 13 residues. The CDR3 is CAWSVDSYNEQFF. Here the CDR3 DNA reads TGTGCCTGGAGTGTAGACAGCTACAATGAGCAGTTCTTC.

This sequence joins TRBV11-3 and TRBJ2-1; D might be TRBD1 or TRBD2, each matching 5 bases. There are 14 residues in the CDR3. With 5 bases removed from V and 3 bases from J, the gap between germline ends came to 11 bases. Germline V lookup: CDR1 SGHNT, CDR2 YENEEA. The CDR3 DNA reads TGTGCCAGCAGCCTGGGACGGGGCTACAATGAGCAGTTCTTC. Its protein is CASSLGRGYNEQFF.

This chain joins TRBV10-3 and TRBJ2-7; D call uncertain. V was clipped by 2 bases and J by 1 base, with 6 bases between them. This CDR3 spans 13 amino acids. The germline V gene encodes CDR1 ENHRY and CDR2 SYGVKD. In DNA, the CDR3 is TGTGCCATCAGTGAGGTTGGGTCCTACGAGCAGTACTTC. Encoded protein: CAISEVGSYEQYF.

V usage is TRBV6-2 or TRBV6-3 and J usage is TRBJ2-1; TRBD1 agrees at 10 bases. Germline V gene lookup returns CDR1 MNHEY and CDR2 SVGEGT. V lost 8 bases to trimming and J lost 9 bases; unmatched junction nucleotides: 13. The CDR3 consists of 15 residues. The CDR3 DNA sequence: TGTGCCAGCCGCCATTCGGGACAGGGGATAAGTGAGCAGTTCTTC. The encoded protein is CASRHSGQGISEQFF.

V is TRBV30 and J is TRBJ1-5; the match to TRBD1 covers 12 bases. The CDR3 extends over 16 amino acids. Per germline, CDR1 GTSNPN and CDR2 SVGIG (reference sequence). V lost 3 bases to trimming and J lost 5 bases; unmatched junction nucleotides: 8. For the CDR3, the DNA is TGTGCCTGGAGCCTCGCCGGGACAGGGGGCGATCAGCCCCAGCATTTT. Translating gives CAWSLAGTGGDQPQHF.

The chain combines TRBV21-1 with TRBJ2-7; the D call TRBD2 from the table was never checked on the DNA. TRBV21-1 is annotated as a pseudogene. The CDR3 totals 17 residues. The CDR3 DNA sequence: TGTGCCAGCAGCAAAGCGGCCACCCGGCGAGGGAGCCACGAGCAGTACTTC. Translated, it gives CASSKAATRRGSHEQYF.

This CDR3 reads CASSSRTGDTEAFF. The DNA for the CDR3 is TGTGCCAGCAGTTCTCGGACAGGGGACACTGAAGCTTTCTTT. The chain links TRBV6-5 to TRBJ1-1, with 9 bases matching TRBD1. The CDR3 is 14 amino acids. J lost 3 bases, V lost 4 bases, and 3 bases had no gene match. Germline CDR1 is MNHEY and CDR2 is SVGAGI.

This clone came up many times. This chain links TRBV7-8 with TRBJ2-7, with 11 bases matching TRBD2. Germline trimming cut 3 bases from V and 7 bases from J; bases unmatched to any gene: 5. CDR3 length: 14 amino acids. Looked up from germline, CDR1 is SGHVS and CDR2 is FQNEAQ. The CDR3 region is CASSLLAGGREQYF. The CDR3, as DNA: TGTGCCAGCAGCTTGCTAGCGGGAGGTCGGGAGCAGTACTTC.

CDR3 amino acids: CASRSSGTDTQYF. CDR3 bases: TGTGCCAGCAGGAGCTCCGGGACAGATACGCAGTATTTT. The V and J genes are TRBV12-3 or TRBV12-4 and TRBJ2-3, with no clear D. The CDR3 is 13 residues long. Trimming removed 6 bases from V and 3 bases from J, with 10 bases in between.

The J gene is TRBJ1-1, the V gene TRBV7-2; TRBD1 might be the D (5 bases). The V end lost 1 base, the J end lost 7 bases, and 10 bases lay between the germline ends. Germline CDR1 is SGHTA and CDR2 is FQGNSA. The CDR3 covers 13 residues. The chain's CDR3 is CASSLVRQSEAFF. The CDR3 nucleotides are TGTGCCAGCAGCTTAGTCCGACAGAGTGAAGCTTTCTTT. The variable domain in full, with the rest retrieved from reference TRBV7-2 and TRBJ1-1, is GAGVSQSPSNKVTEKGKDVELRCDPISGHTALYWYRQSLGQGLEFLIYFQGNSAPDKSGLPSDRFSAERTGGSVSTLTIQRTQQEDSAVYLCASSLVRQSEAFFGQGTRLTVV.

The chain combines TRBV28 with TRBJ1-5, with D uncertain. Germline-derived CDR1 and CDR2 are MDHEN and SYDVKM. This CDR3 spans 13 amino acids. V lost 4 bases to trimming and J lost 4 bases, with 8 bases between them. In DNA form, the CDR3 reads TGTGCCAGCAGTTCGCGAGATAATCAGCCCCAGCATTTT. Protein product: CASSSRDNQPQHF.

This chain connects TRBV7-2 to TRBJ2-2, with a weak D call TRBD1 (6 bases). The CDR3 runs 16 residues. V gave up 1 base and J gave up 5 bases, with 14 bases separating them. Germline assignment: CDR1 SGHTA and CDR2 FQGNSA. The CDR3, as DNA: TGTGCCAGCAGCTTAGGGTCAGGGGTATCTACCGGGGAGCTGTTTTTT. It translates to CASSLGSGVSTGELFF.

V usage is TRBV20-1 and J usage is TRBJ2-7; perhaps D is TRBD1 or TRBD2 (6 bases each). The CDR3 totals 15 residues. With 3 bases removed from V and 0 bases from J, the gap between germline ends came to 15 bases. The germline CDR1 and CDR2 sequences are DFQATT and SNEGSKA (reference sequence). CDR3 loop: CSASKVGGSSYEQYF. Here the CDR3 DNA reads TGCAGTGCTAGTAAGGTGGGGGGCAGCTCCTACGAGCAGTACTTC.

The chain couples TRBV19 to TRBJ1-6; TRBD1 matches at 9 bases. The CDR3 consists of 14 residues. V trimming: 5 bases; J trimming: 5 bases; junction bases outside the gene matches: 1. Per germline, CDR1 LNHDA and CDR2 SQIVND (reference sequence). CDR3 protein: CASSDRGNNSPLHF. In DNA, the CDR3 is TGTGCCAGTAGTGACAGGGGGAATAATTCACCCCTCCACTTT.